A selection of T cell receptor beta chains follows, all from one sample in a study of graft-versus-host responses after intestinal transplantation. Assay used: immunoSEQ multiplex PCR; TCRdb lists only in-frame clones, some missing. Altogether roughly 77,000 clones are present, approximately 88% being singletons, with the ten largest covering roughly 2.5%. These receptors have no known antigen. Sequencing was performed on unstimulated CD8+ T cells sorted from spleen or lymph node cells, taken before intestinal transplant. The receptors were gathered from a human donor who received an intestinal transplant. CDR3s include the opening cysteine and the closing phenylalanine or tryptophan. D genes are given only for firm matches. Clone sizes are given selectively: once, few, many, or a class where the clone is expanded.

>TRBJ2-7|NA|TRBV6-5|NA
TGTGCCAGCAGTTACGGGACTCCCGAGCAGTACTTC
CASSYGTPEQYF
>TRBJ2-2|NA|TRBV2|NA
TGTGCCAGCAGTGAAGCGCGTCGGTACGCGAACACCGGGGAGCTGTTTTTT
CASSEARRYANTGELFF
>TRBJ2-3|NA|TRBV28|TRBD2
TGTGCCAGCAGTTTCGGCGCTAGCGGGAGGGGTCGGGGCACAGATACGCAGTATTTT
CASSFGASGRGRGTDTQYF
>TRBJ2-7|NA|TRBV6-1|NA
TGTGCCAGCGGGGAACAGGGTTCATCCCACGAGCAGTACTTC
CASGEQGSSHEQYF
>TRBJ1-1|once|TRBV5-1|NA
TGCGCCAGCAGCTTGGAGGTTAATGGCGGTAGTGAAGCTTTCTTT
CASSLEVNGGSEAFF
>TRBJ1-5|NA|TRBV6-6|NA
TGTGCCAGCAGTTACCCGTATAGCAATCAGCCCCAGCATTTT
CASSYPYSNQPQHF
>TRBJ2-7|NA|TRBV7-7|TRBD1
TGTGCTAGCAGCGAGACAGGGGGCCACGAGCAGTACTTC
CASSETGGHEQYF
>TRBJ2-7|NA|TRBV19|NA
TGTGCCAGTGGACATATCTACGAGCAGTACTTC
CASGHIYEQYF
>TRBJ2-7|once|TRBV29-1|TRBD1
TGCAGCGCCCGGGACAGGGGTAGAAACGAGCAGTACTTC
CSARDRGRNEQYF
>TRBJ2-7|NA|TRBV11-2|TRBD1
TGTGCCAGCAGCCCAGGGGGATCCGAGCAGTACTTC
CASSPGGSEQYF
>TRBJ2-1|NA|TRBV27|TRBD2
TGTGCCAGCAGTCTGAAAACCGCTAGCGGACTTTACAATGAGCAGTTCTTC
CASSLKTASGLYNEQFF
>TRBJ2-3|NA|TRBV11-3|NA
TGTGCCAGCAGCGTGTCAGGGGAGGGAACAGATACGCAGTATTTT
CASSVSGEGTDTQYF
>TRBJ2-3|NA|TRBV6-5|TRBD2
TGTGCCAGCGCACCGGGGACTAGCGGCACAGATACGCAGTATTTT
CASAPGTSGTDTQYF
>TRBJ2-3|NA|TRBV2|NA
TGTGCCAGCAGTGTAAGGGCTGTCCGGGAAGATACGCAGTATTTT
CASSVRAVREDTQYF
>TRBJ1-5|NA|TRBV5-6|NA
TGTGCCAGCAGCTCGAAGACAGGCCCCGGGGGGGATCAGCCCCAGCATTTT
CASSSKTGPGGDQPQHF
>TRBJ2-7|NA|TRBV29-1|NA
TGCAGCGTTGTTGCGGGGGCCGTTCCCTACGAGCAGTACTTC
CSVVAGAVPYEQYF
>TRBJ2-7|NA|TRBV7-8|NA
TGTGCCAGCAGCTTAGCCCTCCCACGGGAGCAGTACTTC
CASSLALPREQYF
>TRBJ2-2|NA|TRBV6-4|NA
TGTGCCAGCAGTGACTCGAGTCCTAACGGGGAGCTGTTTTTT
CASSDSSPNGELFF
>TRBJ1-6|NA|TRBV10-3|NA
TGTGCCATCAGTGGGGGCTTTGAAGGGCCTAATTCACCCCTCCACTTT
CAISGGFEGPNSPLHF
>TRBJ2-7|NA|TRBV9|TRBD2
TGTGCCAGCAGCGTAGGTATTAGCGGGATCGGGTACGAGCAGTACTTC
CASSVGISGIGYEQYF
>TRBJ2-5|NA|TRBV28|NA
TGTGCCAGCAGTTTGATGGAGATGGCAGAGACCCAGTACTTC
CASSLMEMAETQYF
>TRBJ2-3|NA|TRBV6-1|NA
TGTGCCAGCAGCATAAAAGCTAGCACAGATACGCAGTATTTT
CASSIKASTDTQYF
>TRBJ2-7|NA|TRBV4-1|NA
TGCGCCAGCAGCCAAGATGGGCTGAACTACGAGCAGTACTTC
CASSQDGLNYEQYF
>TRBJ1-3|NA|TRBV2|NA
TGTGCCAGCAGTGATCTTAGGAGGTCATGGGGGACTCTCTCTGGAAACACCATATATTTT
CASSDLRRSWGTLSGNTIYF
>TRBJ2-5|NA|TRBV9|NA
TGTGCCAGCAGCGCGTCCCCGGGGGGCCGAGAGACCCAGTACTTC
CASSASPGGRETQYF
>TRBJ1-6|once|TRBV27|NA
TGTGCCAGCAGTTTGAGTTTGGGGCAGGCCAATTCACCCCTCCACTTT
CASSLSLGQANSPLHF
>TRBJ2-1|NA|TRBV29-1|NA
TGCAGCGTTGGATTAGGAGCGAGTTCCTACAATGAGCAGTTCTTC
CSVGLGASSYNEQFF
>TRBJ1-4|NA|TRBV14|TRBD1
TGTGCCAGCAGCCAAGTCCCGGGACAGACTAATGAAAAACTGTTTTTT
CASSQVPGQTNEKLFF
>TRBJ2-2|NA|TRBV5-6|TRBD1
TGTGCCAGCAGCTTAAGGACAGGGACTAACACCGGGGAGCTGTTTTTT
CASSLRTGTNTGELFF
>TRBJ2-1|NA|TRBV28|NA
TGTGCCAGCAGTTTCTTAACAGGCGGCAATGAGCAGTTCTTC
CASSFLTGGNEQFF
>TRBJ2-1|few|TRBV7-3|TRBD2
TGTGCCAGCAGCTTACTAGCGGGAGTTCCCAATGAGCAGTTCTTC
CASSLLAGVPNEQFF
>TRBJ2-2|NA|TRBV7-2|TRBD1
TGTGCCAGCAGCTCTCCCCCACAGGGGGTTGCCGGGGAGCTGTTTTTT
CASSSPPQGVAGELFF
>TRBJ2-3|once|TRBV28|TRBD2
TGTGCCAGCAGTTTAAGAGGTATAGCGGGACTTAAAGATACGCAGTATTTT
CASSLRGIAGLKDTQYF
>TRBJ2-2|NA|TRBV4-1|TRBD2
TGCGCCAGCAGCCAACTAGCGGGAGGGTACACCGGGGAGCTGTTTTTT
CASSQLAGGYTGELFF
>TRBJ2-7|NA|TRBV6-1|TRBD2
TGTGCCAGCACTACTGAGGGAGGAGCGGGAGGCGAGCAGTACTTC
CASTTEGGAGGEQYF
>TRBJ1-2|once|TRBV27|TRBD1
TGTGCCAGCAGCCTGACGGGACAGGGAAACTATGGCTACACCTTC
CASSLTGQGNYGYTF
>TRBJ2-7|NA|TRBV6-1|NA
TGTGCCAGCGGGAGGTACGAGCAGTACTTC
CASGRYEQYF
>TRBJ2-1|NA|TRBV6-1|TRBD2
TGTGCCAGCAGTGTTATAGCGGGAGAAGCTAATGAGCAGTTCTTC
CASSVIAGEANEQFF
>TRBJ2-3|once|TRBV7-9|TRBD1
TGTGCCAGCAGCTTAGCGCAGGGACAGGGGGATACGCAGTATTTT
CASSLAQGQGDTQYF
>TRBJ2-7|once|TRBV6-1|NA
TGTGCCAGCAGTGCCGGGACTTCACTAACCTACGAGCAGTACTTC
CASSAGTSLTYEQYF
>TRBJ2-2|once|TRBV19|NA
TGTGCCAGTAGATCCGGTTACAGCCCGAACACCGGGGAGCTGTTTTTT
CASRSGYSPNTGELFF
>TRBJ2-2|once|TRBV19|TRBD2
TGTGCCAGTAGTATAACACTAGCGAGGACCGGGGAGCTGTTTTTT
CASSITLARTGELFF
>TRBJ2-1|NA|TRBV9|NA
TGTGCCAGCAGCGTAGTGGGGAGCTCCTACAATGAGCAGTTCTTC
CASSVVGSSYNEQFF
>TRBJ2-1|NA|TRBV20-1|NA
TGCAGTGCCCCTCGGTGGGCCGAGCAGTTCTTC
CSAPRWAEQFF
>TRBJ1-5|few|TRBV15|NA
TGTGCCACCAGCAGAGAAGGGAGTGGCAATCAGCCCCAGCATTTT
CATSREGSGNQPQHF
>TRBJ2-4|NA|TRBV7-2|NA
TGTGCCAGCAGCCTCCAGGTCAGGGCACGAGGCAAAAACATTCAGTACTTC
CASSLQVRARGKNIQYF
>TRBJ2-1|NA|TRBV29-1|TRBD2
TGCAGCGTTGGGGGGCGGGAGGCCCACAATGAGCAGTTCTTC
CSVGGREAHNEQFF
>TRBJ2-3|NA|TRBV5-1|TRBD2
TGCGCCAGCAGCTTCGGTGGCGGGAGCCCGACAGATACGCAGTATTTT
CASSFGGGSPTDTQYF
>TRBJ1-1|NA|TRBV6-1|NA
TGTGCCAGCAGTGAAGAGGGTAGGGGGAACACTGAAGCTTTCTTT
CASSEEGRGNTEAFF
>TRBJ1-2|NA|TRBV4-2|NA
TGTGCCAGCAGCCGCTCAGGGCAGGCATATTCCTATGGCTACACCTTC
CASSRSGQAYSYGYTF